A single sample is the source of the 29 T cell receptor beta chains below, sequenced in a study of T-cell reconstitution after alpha-beta-depleted transplantation in children. Preparing the TCRbeta library involved the use of unique molecular identifiers. From the PCR reads, TCRdb called clonotypes with MiXCR, one entry per CDR3 protein. The sample consists of about 980,000 distinct CDR3 sequences, less than 30% of them appearing once. The source was PBMCs, mostly from graft donor cells, collected 360 days after TCRalphabeta/CD19-depleted stem cell transplant. These receptors were obtained from a boy younger than two who had a stem cell transplant for SCID, so the T cells may come from the graft donor.

The chain recombines TRBV20-1 with TRBJ2-3; D not resolved. Trimming shortened V by 0 bases and J by 2 bases, and 12 bases separated the two germline ends. CDR3 length: 15 amino acids. Germline lookup yields CDR1 DFQATT and CDR2 SNEGSKA (reference sequence). The CDR3 bases are TGCAGTGCTAGAGATTTGGTCTCCTCCACAGATACGCAGTATTTT. Translation: CSARDLVSSTDTQYF.

This clonotype appeared a few times. The genes are TRBV5-8 and TRBJ2-1; D possibly matches TRBD1 or TRBD2 (5 bases each). Germline CDR1 reads SGHTS; CDR2 reads YDEGEE. V was pared by 1 base and J by 0 bases, with 14 bases between. This CDR3 spans 17 amino acids. The chain's CDR3 is CASSLTYRRLSYNEQFF. The CDR3, as DNA: TGTGCCAGCAGCTTGACCTACAGGAGGCTCTCCTACAATGAGCAGTTCTTC.

Only a few counts were recorded for this clonotype. The V gene is TRBV27, the J gene TRBJ2-3; D is ambiguous. From germline, CDR1 is MNHEY and CDR2 SMNVEV (reference sequence). The CDR3 totals 14 residues. V lost 3 bases and J 0 bases, leaving 7 bases between the germline ends. The CDR3 protein is CASSLQDSTDTQYF. The CDR3 nucleotides read TGTGCCAGCAGTTTGCAGGACAGCACAGATACGCAGTATTTT.

This clonotype was detected a few times. The rearrangement joins TRBV6-5 to TRBJ1-3; D is undetermined. Germline lookup yields CDR1 MNHEY and CDR2 SVGAGI. V was trimmed by 0 bases and J by 3 bases, leaving 9 bases between them. The CDR3 consists of 15 residues. The CDR3 sequence: CASSYSAGGGNTIYF. CDR3 sequence (DNA): TGTGCCAGCAGTTACTCTGCAGGAGGTGGAAACACCATATATTTT.

A few counts support this clonotype. The junction does not match germline at one end; this may be a read error. The V gene is TRBV5-1, the J gene TRBJ2-7; 9 bases are shared with TRBD2. CDR3 length equals 15 residues. CDR1 is SGHRS and CDR2 is YFSETQ in the germline V gene. The DNA for the CDR3 is TGCGCCAGCAGCTTGGAAGCGGGGGGATACTACGAGCGGTACTTC. Translated, it gives CASSLEAGGYYERYF.

In its sample, this clonotype was seen once. The chain joins TRBV12-3 or TRBV12-4 to TRBJ1-3; D ambiguous. Between the trimmed V and J ends, which lost 3 bases and 8 bases, there was a span of 8 bases. The CDR3 is 12 amino acids. This CDR3 reads CASSFSGDTIYF. The CDR3 DNA reads TGTGCCAGCAGTTTCTCTGGGGACACCATATATTTT.

The chain combines TRBV2 with TRBJ1-4; D may be TRBD1 (5 bases). CDR3 size: 12 residues. With 8 bases removed from V and 4 bases from J, the gap between germline ends came to 8 bases. Germline lookup yields CDR1 SNHLY and CDR2 FYNNEI. CDR3 coding DNA: TGTGCCAGCGTCGGGGGTAATGAAAAACTGTTTTTT. It codes for CASVGGNEKLFF.

As to this clonotype: The junction and the germline gene differ at one end; a read error may be behind it. The rearrangement uses TRBV7-2 and TRBJ2-5; TRBD2 might be the D (5 bases). This CDR3 has 15 amino acids. Per germline, CDR1 SGHTA and CDR2 FQGNSA. The CDR3 is CASTLRGWIQETQYF. The CDR3 region has the DNA TGTGCCAGCACCTTACGCGGGTGGATCCAAGAGACCCAGTACTTC. The entire variable domain, with the rest obtained from reference TRBV7-2 and TRBJ2-5, is as follows: GAGVSQSPSNKVTEKGKDVELRCDPISGHTALYWYRQSLGQGLEFLIYFQGNSAPDKSGLPSDRFSAERTGGSVSTLTIQRTQQEDSAVYLCASTLRGWIQETQYFGPGTRLLVL.

This clonotype occurred a few times. V is TRBV5-1 and J is TRBJ2-5; possibly TRBD2 for D (5 bases). The germline V and J ends were trimmed by 1 base and 10 bases, with 8 bases remaining between them. This CDR3 comprises 11 residues. Germline V lookup: CDR1 SGHRS, CDR2 YFSETQ. CDR3 amino acids: CASSLRGDQYF. The CDR3 DNA follows: TGCGCCAGCAGCTTGCGGGGAGACCAGTACTTC.

The chain uses TRBV20-1 and TRBJ1-5, with TRBD1 matching over 7 bases. The V and J ends lost 3 bases and 5 bases, in that order; junction bases with no gene match: 4. The CDR3 has 13 amino acids. CDR1 and CDR2 (germline): DFQATT, SNEGSKA (reference sequence). DNA for the CDR3: TGCAGTGCTAGTTGGGACAGAGATCAGCCCCAGCATTTT. Translation gives CSASWDRDQPQHF.

This chain uses TRBV10-2 with TRBJ1-1; D remains ambiguous. Trimming shortened V by 4 bases and J by 3 bases, and 12 bases separated the two germline ends. Germline V CDR1 and CDR2: WSHSY, SAAADI. This CDR3 spans 14 amino acids. The CDR3 coding sequence is TGCGCCAGCAGTGGTGGAGGGCAGTACACTGAAGCTTTCTTT. Its protein product is CASSGGGQYTEAFF.

This chain links TRBV20-1 with TRBJ2-1; D may be TRBD1 or TRBD2 (5 bases each). V dropped 6 bases and J dropped 2 bases, with 17 bases sitting between them. Germline CDR1 reads DFQATT; CDR2 reads SNEGSKA (reference sequence). The CDR3 is 15 amino acids. The CDR3 spells CSAGSGQDAYNEQFF. For the CDR3, the DNA is TGCAGTGCCGGGTCGGGGCAGGATGCCTACAATGAGCAGTTCTTC.

The chain joins TRBV4-2 to TRBJ2-3, with D possibly TRBD1 on 6 matching bases. V was shortened by 3 bases and J by 0 bases, with 13 bases between the two germline ends. This CDR3 has 16 residues. Per the germline V gene, CDR1 is LGHNA and CDR2 is YNFKEQ. CDR3 region: CASSQGALPSTDTQYF. The CDR3 nucleotides read TGTGCCAGCAGCCAGGGGGCGCTACCTAGCACAGATACGCAGTATTTT.

This clonotype was detected ten times or more. CDR3 bases: TGTGCCAGCAGCGGAGGACTAGCGGGCTCCTACGAGCAGTACTTC. Encoded protein: CASSGGLAGSYEQYF. The chain combines TRBV28 with TRBJ2-7; 11 positions agree with TRBD2. CDR3 length: 15 amino acids. Unmatched junction bases numbered 4, after V lost 6 bases and J lost 0 bases. Germline-derived CDR1 and CDR2 are MDHEN and SYDVKM.

The chain links TRBV5-1 to TRBJ2-3; 14 nucleotides match TRBD2. V was clipped by 3 bases and J by 3 bases; unmatched bases: 15. The length of the CDR3 is 20 residues. Germline V gene data show CDR1 as SGHRS and CDR2 as YFSETQ. The CDR3 spells CASSSSPGTSGGRETDTQYF. The CDR3 DNA reads TGCGCCAGCAGCTCGAGTCCCGGGACTAGCGGGGGCCGTGAGACAGATACGCAGTATTTT.

This clonotype came up a few times. The V call is TRBV6-5, the J call TRBJ2-1; 7 bases line up with TRBD2. Looked up from germline, CDR1 is MNHEY and CDR2 is SVGAGI. Trimming removed 2 bases from V and 3 bases from J; junction bases left unmatched: 7. The CDR3 consists of 16 residues. The CDR3: CASSYSASGHYNEQFF. In DNA form, the CDR3 reads TGTGCCAGCAGTTACAGCGCTAGCGGCCACTACAATGAGCAGTTCTTC.

The V call is TRBV6-2 or TRBV6-3, the J call TRBJ1-2, with D perhaps matching TRBD1 (5 bases). CDR3 length equals 12 residues. V shed 7 bases and J shed 4 bases, with 10 bases lying between them. CDR1 and CDR2 from the germline V gene are MNHEY and SVGEGT. CDR3: CASNGGTYGYTF. CDR3 in DNA: TGTGCCAGCAACGGGGGGACCTATGGCTACACCTTC.

The table lists this clonotype with many counts. The rearrangement joins TRBV2 to TRBJ2-7; 7 bases are shared with TRBD1. CDR1 SNHLY and CDR2 FYNNEI come from the germline V gene. The CDR3 has 14 residues. After removal of 8 bases from V and 2 bases from J, the junction contained 9 bases not matched to a gene. As DNA, the CDR3 is TGTGCCAGCTTACAGGGGCCCAGAGCCTACGAGCAGTACTTC. It is translated as CASLQGPRAYEQYF.

This sequence joins TRBV20-1 and TRBJ2-1, with D possibly TRBD2 on 7 matching bases. The CDR3 length is 16 residues. The germline V gene encodes CDR1 DFQATT and CDR2 SNEGSKA (reference sequence). Deletions cut 0 bases from V and 4 bases from J, with 16 bases between. In DNA form, the CDR3 reads TGCAGTGCTAGAGATTTCGAGGGGGGGACTTACAATGAGCAGTTCTTC. This codes for CSARDFEGGTYNEQFF.

The rearrangement links TRBV21-1 to TRBJ2-1; TRBD2, the table's D call, lacks a check against the DNA. TRBV21-1 has pseudogene status. The CDR3 runs to 20 residues. CDR3 bases: TGTGCCAGCAGCAAACAAGGACTAGCGGGGGTGTCGAGCTCCTACAATGAGCAGTTCTTC. Its protein is CASSKQGLAGVSSSYNEQFF.

This clonotype was recorded many times. The gene calls are TRBV5-1 and TRBJ2-3; possibly TRBD1 for D (5 bases). Per the germline V gene, CDR1 is SGHRS and CDR2 is YFSETQ. The CDR3 runs 13 residues. Trimming removed 8 bases at V and 0 bases at J, with 10 bases between. The CDR3 loop is CARPTASTDTQYF. The CDR3 coding sequence is TGCGCCAGACCGACAGCTAGCACAGATACGCAGTATTTT.

This clonotype was found a few times. The rearrangement links TRBV20-1 to TRBJ2-7; TRBD1 or TRBD2 may be the D gene (5 bases each). The CDR3 consists of 12 residues. Germline V gene sequence: CDR1 DFQATT, CDR2 SNEGSKA (reference sequence). V dropped 5 bases and J dropped 2 bases, with 10 bases sitting between them. CDR3 sequence reads: CSAGGYAYEQYF. In DNA, the CDR3 is TGCAGTGCTGGGGGATACGCCTACGAGCAGTACTTC.

This clonotype was seen a few times. This chain connects TRBV7-9 to TRBJ2-1; 10 bases are a match to TRBD2. CDR1 is SEHNR, CDR2 FQNEAQ, per germline (reference sequence). Losses at the gene ends were 4 bases for V and 10 bases for J; bases not matched to a gene: 10. This CDR3 comprises 15 residues. In nucleotides, the CDR3 is TGTGCCAGCAGCTCATCTAGCGGGGGTCCGCGGGAGCAGTTCTTC. Translation gives CASSSSSGGPREQFF.

The J gene is TRBJ2-1, the V gene TRBV5-1, with D unclear. The germline V and J ends were trimmed by 7 bases and 5 bases, with 13 bases remaining between them. Germline-derived CDR1 and CDR2 are SGHRS and YFSETQ. The CDR3 consists of 13 residues. CDR3 in DNA: TGCGCCAGCTTTTCGGGCAGTCACAATGAGCAGTTCTTC. This encodes CASFSGSHNEQFF.

This sequence joins TRBV6-5 and TRBJ1-1, with a weak D call TRBD1 (5 bases). From germline, CDR1 is MNHEY and CDR2 SVGAGI. The V gene lost 2 bases and the J gene lost 8 bases, with 12 bases spanning the gap. This CDR3 has 13 residues. This chain's CDR3 is CASSYLGASEAFF. DNA for the CDR3: TGTGCCAGCAGTTACCTCGGGGCATCAGAAGCTTTCTTT.

V is TRBV12-3 or TRBV12-4 and J is TRBJ1-2; a possible D gene is TRBD1 (5 bases). V lost 6 bases, J lost 4 bases, and 9 bases lay in between. This CDR3 comprises 12 residues. The DNA for the CDR3 is TGTGCCAGCAGCCGGGGGGTCTATGGCTACACCTTC. Its translation is CASSRGVYGYTF.

The CDR3 DNA reads TGCGCCAGCAGCCGGGAAGGGTACACCGGGGAGCTGTTTTTT. It codes for CASSREGYTGELFF. V is TRBV4-3 and J is TRBJ2-2; unclear D gene. Germline loops: CDR1 LGHNA, CDR2 YSLEER. V was cut by 4 bases and J by 3 bases, with 9 bases left in between. The CDR3 sequence is 14 residues long.

The chain is built from TRBV7-9 and TRBJ2-4; the D gene could be TRBD1 or TRBD2 (6 bases each). This CDR3 has 17 residues. Per germline, CDR1 SEHNR and CDR2 FQNEAQ (reference sequence). V dropped 5 bases and J dropped 9 bases, with 26 bases sitting between them. The CDR3 nucleotides read TGTGCCAGCAGCAACGCAAGTGCGGGACAAAAAGACGGCATTCAGTACTTC. This gives the protein CASSNASAGQKDGIQYF.

This clonotype has a handful of counts. The CDR3 sequence: CASSLRTGRTGEYF. CDR3 DNA: TGTGCCAGCAGTTTAAGGACGGGACGGACCGGGGAGTACTTC. This rearrangement joins TRBV28 to TRBJ2-7; the D gene could be TRBD1 or TRBD2 (5 bases each). V shed 2 bases and J shed 11 bases, with 19 bases lying between them. Germline lookup yields CDR1 MDHEN and CDR2 SYDVKM. The CDR3 runs to 14 residues.